At least ten counts were recorded for the clone carrying this TCR beta chain. As yet, its antigen is unknown. The data belong to a study of T-cell reconstitution after alpha-beta-depleted transplantation in children. Study-wide results and caveats: From surviving recipient T cells and thymic progenitors came the high day-60 TCRbeta diversity observed in some patients. Hyperexpanded clones declined; after one year, newly produced T cells mostly supplied diversity. Expanded graft clones numbering several hundred reportedly gave rise to alpha-beta T cells about two months after transplant.

The TCRbeta library incorporated unique molecular identifiers. TCRdb reprocessed the PCR reads with MiXCR, giving one entry per CDR3 protein. The data show 250,000 to 300,000 distinct CDR3 sequences, with 10% seen just once and less than 9% held by the top ten. Germline CDR1 SGDLS, CDR2 YYNGEE. This CDR3 contains 16 residues. Trimming took 4 bases from V and 2 from J, leaving 18 bases between them. This TCR came from a boy less than two years old with acute myeloid leukemia, due to receive a stem cell transplant. The V call is TRBV9, the J call TRBJ2-5; tentative D call: TRBD1 (5 bases). The sequencing used PBMCs, collected before TCRalphabeta/CD19-depleted stem cell transplant. CDR3 coding DNA: TGTGCCAGCAGCCCGACAGCGTTCCCAGGGCAAGAGACCCAGTACTTC. Its protein product is CASSPTAFPGQETQYF.